This TCR beta chain was found in a study of T-cell memory formation after mild COVID-19. Study overall: Across donors, TCR clusters were largely donor specific. Study-level points and caveats: Unconfirmed was the SARS-CoV-2 specificity of second-wave clones that peaked on day 37. Pre-infection memory showed some responding clones, and this suggested that cross-reactive memory joined. Contracting clones from day 15 to 85 showed balanced CD4/CD8; later expanders favored CD4+.

Trimming left V 0 bases short and J 9 bases short, with 10 bases between. The length of the CDR3 is 14 residues. CDR1 and CDR2 from the germline V gene are SGDLS and YYNGEE. TCRdb processed the 5' RACE reads anew with MiXCR; each CDR3 protein has one entry. The sample has hundreds of thousands of distinct CDR3 sequences; approximately 18% are singletons. This clonotype turned up a few times. Its antigen is as yet unknown. Material: PBMCs or a T cell subset sorted from them (not recorded which). This chain joins TRBV9 and TRBJ1-6, with D possibly matching TRBD1 (6 bases). This sequence originates from an adult woman who had mild COVID-19 (a few samples of this study predate the infection). Cell type and time point are not known. The CDR3 coding sequence is TGTGCCAGCAGCGTAGGGGCAGGGGTTTCACCCCTCCACTTT. It encodes CASSVGAGVSPLHF. Filled out from reference TRBV9 and TRBJ1-6, the complete variable domain reads DSGVTQTPKHLITATGQRVTLRCSPRSGDLSVYWYQQSLDQGLQFLIQYYNGEERAKGNILERFSAQQFPDLHSELNLSSLELGDSALYFCASSVGAGVSPLHFGNGTRLTVT.